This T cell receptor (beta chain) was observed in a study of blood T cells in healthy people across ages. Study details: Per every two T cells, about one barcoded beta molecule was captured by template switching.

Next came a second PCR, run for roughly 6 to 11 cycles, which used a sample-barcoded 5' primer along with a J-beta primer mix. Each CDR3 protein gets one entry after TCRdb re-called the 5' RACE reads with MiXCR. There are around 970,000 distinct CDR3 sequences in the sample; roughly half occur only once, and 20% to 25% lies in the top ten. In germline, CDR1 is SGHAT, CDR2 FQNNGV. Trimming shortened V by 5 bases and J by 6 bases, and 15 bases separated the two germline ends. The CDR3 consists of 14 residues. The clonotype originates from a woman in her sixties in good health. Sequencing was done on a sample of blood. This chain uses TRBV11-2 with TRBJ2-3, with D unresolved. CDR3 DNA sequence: TGTGCCAGCAGCCAAGACTCCTGGCGGGATACGCAGTATTTT. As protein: CASSQDSWRDTQYF.